The sequence of this T cell receptor beta chain was determined in a study of T cell repertoires in cytomegalovirus infection. Each CDR3 protein is one row after TCRdb ran MiXCR on the reads. The data hold fewer than 250,000 distinct CDR3 sequences, with roughly an eighth observed a single time. This clonotype has just a few counts. Germline V CDR1 and CDR2: SNHLY, FYNNEI. With V trimmed by 6 bases and J by 6 bases, 9 bases remained unmatched. This CDR3 comprises 15 residues. The sequenced material came from PBMCs. The chain combines TRBV2 with TRBJ1-3, with 9 bases matching TRBD1. This TCR was recovered from a human donor in good health (CMV status not recorded). Some clones in this sample may be carry-over from other donors' samples. The CDR3 loop reads CASSALGQGANTIYF. CDR3 nucleotide sequence: TGTGCCAGCAGCGCATTGGGACAGGGTGCAAACACCATATATTTT.